A single sample is the source of the 31 T cell receptor beta chains below, sequenced in a study of T-cell reconstitution after alpha-beta-depleted transplantation in children. Broader study findings: Reports say that about two months after transplant, the alpha-beta T cells came out of several hundred graft clones that had expanded.

Preparation of the TCRbeta library involved a method that used unique molecular identifiers. TCRdb redid the calling of the PCR reads with MiXCR, one entry per CDR3 protein. The table has about 31,000 distinct CDR3 sequences, about 6.8% seen once. Their specific antigens are unknown. The source was peripheral blood, collected 60 days after TCRalphabeta/CD19-depleted stem cell transplant. These receptors were taken from a child under two years old who had a stem cell transplant for acute myeloid leukemia, so the T cells may come from the graft donor.

This clonotype was recorded many times. The rearrangement links TRBV4-3 to TRBJ1-2; D unresolved. The V end was cut by 1 base, the J end by 7 bases, with 10 bases between. The CDR3 has 13 residues. Per germline, CDR1 LGHNA and CDR2 YSLEER. The CDR3 region has the DNA TGCGCCAGCAGCCAAGGCAAAGGGCCTGGCTACACCTTC. Translated: CASSQGKGPGYTF.

This clonotype was recorded at least ten times. J is TRBJ2-2 and V is TRBV10-3; tentatively, D is TRBD2 (5 bases). Germline-derived CDR1 and CDR2 are ENHRY and SYGVKD. V lost 6 bases and J lost 6, with 8 bases in between. The CDR3 length is 12 residues. The CDR3 here is CAIRAGAGELFF. As DNA, the CDR3 is TGTGCCATCAGGGCCGGGGCCGGGGAGCTGTTTTTT.

The gene calls are TRBV6-1 and TRBJ2-4; 10 bases agree with TRBD1. V was clipped by 8 bases and J by 6 bases; unmatched bases: 1. CDR1 MNHNS and CDR2 SASEGT come from the germline V gene. This CDR3 is built from 12 residues. This CDR3 reads CASRTGGNIQYF. CDR3 nucleotide sequence: TGTGCCAGCCGGACAGGGGGAAACATTCAGTACTTC.

In this sample, this clonotype turned up many times. The chain employs TRBV7-9 and TRBJ2-5, with 10 bases aligning to TRBD2. This CDR3 is 17 amino acids long. Germline CDR1 is SEHNR and CDR2 is FQNEAQ (reference sequence). V shed 5 bases, J shed 1 base, and the junction held 10 bases outside the gene matches. The CDR3 DNA reads TGTGCCAGCAGCCCCTCCGGACTAGCGGACCTCCAAGAGACCCAGTACTTC. Protein product: CASSPSGLADLQETQYF.

This chain connects TRBV24-1 to TRBJ1-2, with TRBD1 matching 7 bases. CDR3 length: 14 amino acids. V trimming: 5 bases; J trimming: 6 bases; junction bases outside the gene matches: 8. Germline CDR1 is KGHDR and CDR2 is SFDVKD. As DNA, the CDR3 is TGTGCCACCAGTGGTCTGGACAGGCGGGATGGCTACACCTTC. It codes for CATSGLDRRDGYTF.

This clonotype was seen ten or more times. The chain uses TRBV4-2 and TRBJ1-3; D remains unclear. The CDR3 sequence is 16 residues long. Trimming cost V 0 bases and J 1 base, with 10 bases left between them. The germline gives CDR1 LGHNA, CDR2 YNFKEQ. The CDR3 DNA reads as TGTGCCAGCAGCCAAGAAGGAAGATCTTCTGGAAACACCATATATTTT. Protein sequence: CASSQEGRSSGNTIYF.

This clonotype was counted many times. The chain is built from TRBV12-3 or TRBV12-4 and TRBJ2-2, with D uncertain. The CDR3 has 14 residues. Deletions cut 8 bases from V and 2 bases from J, with 12 bases between. The CDR3 nucleotides are TGTGCCAGCCTCCCCGACGGAAACACCGGGGAGCTGTTTTTT. Translation gives CASLPDGNTGELFF.

This clonotype was detected ten times or more. The gene calls are TRBV15 and TRBJ2-2, with no clear D. The V gene lost 5 bases and the J gene lost 6 bases, with 4 bases spanning the gap. Germline-derived CDR1 and CDR2 are LNHNV and YYDKDF (reference sequence). The CDR3 extends over 11 amino acids. As DNA, the CDR3 is TGTGCCACCAGCGAAGCCGGGGAGCTGTTTTTT. Translated: CATSEAGELFF.

This clonotype was counted ten times or more. This rearrangement joins TRBV12-3 or TRBV12-4 to TRBJ2-2, with D uncertain. The CDR3 spans 14 residues. Trimming took 6 bases from V and 3 from J, leaving 11 bases between them. CDR3 coding DNA: TGTGCCAGCAGGGATGGGCGACACACCGGGGAGCTGTTTTTT. Amino acids: CASRDGRHTGELFF.

This clonotype appeared a few times. The rearrangement links TRBV5-3 to TRBJ2-1, with 9 bases that match TRBD2. TRBV5-3 is an ORF; its function is uncertain. J gave up 5 bases and V 0 bases, and 0 bases lay outside the gene matches. The CDR3 runs 14 residues. CDR3 in DNA: TGTGCCAGAAGCTTGGGACTAGCGGACAATGAGCAGTTCTTC. It specifies CARSLGLADNEQFF.

This clonotype was counted between two and nine times. The V and J genes are TRBV7-2 and TRBJ2-1; D remains ambiguous. From germline, CDR1 is SGHTA and CDR2 FQGNSA. The CDR3 length is 14 residues. V was cut by 5 bases and J by 1 base, with 9 bases left in between. The CDR3 nucleotides are TGTGCCAGCAGCCCTTTGGAGTCCTACAATGAGCAGTTCTTC. It specifies CASSPLESYNEQFF. Variable domain in full (rest from reference TRBV7-2 and TRBJ2-1): GAGVSQSPSNKVTEKGKDVELRCDPISGHTALYWYRQSLGQGLEFLIYFQGNSAPDKSGLPSDRFSAERTGGSVSTLTIQRTQQEDSAVYLCASSPLESYNEQFFGPGTRLTVL.

This clonotype has at least ten counts. This chain joins TRBV4-3 and TRBJ2-7, with D possibly TRBD2 on 5 matching bases. The CDR3 contains 14 residues. Trimming removed 6 bases at V and 4 bases at J, with 16 bases between. The V gene's germline CDR1 is LGHNA and CDR2 YSLEER. In nucleotides, the CDR3 is TGCGCCAGCAGTCGGGGAAGGAATGCATACGAGCAGTACTTC. Translation gives CASSRGRNAYEQYF.

V gene TRBV29-1 combines with J gene TRBJ2-3; 12 nucleotides agree with TRBD1. CDR3 length: 16 residues. After removal of 6 bases from V and 2 bases from J, the junction contained 9 bases not matched to a gene. Per germline, CDR1 SQVTM and CDR2 ANQGSEA. CDR3 loop: CSVEGGTGGLTDTQYF. The CDR3 DNA reads TGCAGCGTCGAGGGGGGGACAGGGGGCCTCACAGATACGCAGTATTTT.

This clonotype was detected many times. V gene TRBV7-8 combines with J gene TRBJ2-4, with 7 bases matching TRBD2. V lost 7 bases, J lost 3 bases, and 9 bases stayed unmatched. This CDR3 spans 15 amino acids. The germline V gene has CDR1 SGHVS and CDR2 FQNEAQ. CDR3 protein: CASTLSGPLKNIQYF. The CDR3 DNA sequence: TGTGCCAGCACCCTTAGCGGGCCCCTCAAAAACATTCAGTACTTC.

This clonotype was seen repeatedly, ten times or more. The rearrangement joins TRBV7-2 to TRBJ2-3; possible D gene TRBD2, 6 bases. V gave up 6 bases and J gave up 7 bases, with 20 bases separating them. CDR1 is SGHTA, CDR2 FQGNSA, per germline. The CDR3 covers 15 residues. The CDR3: CASRPKVEGTYTQYF. CDR3 sequence (DNA): TGTGCCAGCAGGCCAAAAGTAGAGGGGACTTATACGCAGTATTTT.

At least ten counts were recorded for this clonotype. The chain carries TRBV29-1 and TRBJ2-7; a possible D gene is TRBD2 (6 bases). The CDR3 has 14 residues. V was cut by 2 bases and J by 2 bases, with 13 bases left in between. Per the germline V gene, CDR1 is SQVTM and CDR2 is ANQGSEA. This CDR3 reads CSVETRREPYEQYF. The CDR3 bases are TGCAGCGTTGAAACCCGGAGGGAACCCTACGAGCAGTACTTC.

In this sample, this clonotype turned up many times. The V call is TRBV3-1, the J call TRBJ2-3; 9 positions match TRBD1. V gave up 1 base and J gave up 2 bases; unmatched junction bases: 4. Germline V gives CDR1 LGHDT, CDR2 YNNKEL (reference sequence). This CDR3 region has 16 residues. Written as DNA, the CDR3 is TGTGCCAGCAGCCAAGCGAAACAGGGGGCCACAGATACGCAGTATTTT. Translating gives CASSQAKQGATDTQYF.

The sample holds many counts of this clonotype. The genes are TRBV25-1 and TRBJ2-1, with 8 positions matching TRBD1. Germline V lookup: CDR1 MGHDK, CDR2 SYGVNS. V trimming: 6 bases; J trimming: 8 bases; junction bases outside the gene matches: 6. The CDR3 length is 13 residues. The CDR3 DNA is TGTGCCAGCAGCCGACAGGGGTGGTATGAGCAGTTCTTC. Protein: CASSRQGWYEQFF.

This clonotype was recorded many times. This chain links TRBV4-3 with TRBJ2-4; perhaps TRBD1 as D (6 bases). This CDR3 comprises 13 residues. Per the germline V gene, CDR1 is LGHNA and CDR2 is YSLEER. The V end was cut by 0 bases, the J end by 9 bases, with 9 bases between. The CDR3 bases are TGCGCCAGCAGCCAAGATAGGGGGAGCATTCAGTACTTC. As protein: CASSQDRGSIQYF.

Worth noting for this clonotype: A read error may be the cause here, since a much bigger clone is one base away. The V gene is TRBV11-2, the J gene TRBJ2-1; D possibly uses TRBD1 or TRBD2 (5 bases each). The germline V and J ends were trimmed by 5 bases and 8 bases, with 19 bases remaining between them. Germline CDR1 reads SGHAT; CDR2 reads FQNNGV. CDR3 size: 15 residues. CDR3 nucleotide sequence: TGTGCCAGCAGCCCCCGAGGGGTCCGGTTGGATGAGCAGTTCTTC. This sequence encodes CASSPRGVRLDEQFF.

This clonotype was counted ten times or more. The CDR3, as DNA: TGTGCCAGCAGTTTCGGGGGGAGTAACGAGCAGTACTTC. Protein: CASSFGGSNEQYF. This chain connects TRBV27 to TRBJ2-7; 7 bases line up with TRBD2. This CDR3 is built from 13 residues. The V gene end was trimmed by 3 bases and the J gene end by 5 bases; junction bases not matched to a gene: 4. CDR1 and CDR2 from the germline V gene are MNHEY and SMNVEV (reference sequence).

This clonotype was observed at least ten times. V gene TRBV7-9 combines with J gene TRBJ2-5, with D tentatively TRBD2 (6 bases). The CDR3 contains 19 residues. V lost 5 bases and J lost 3, with 28 bases in between. Germline CDR1 and CDR2: SEHNR and FQNEAQ (reference sequence). The CDR3 DNA follows: TGTGCCAGCAGCCCCCGTTCCCGTGGGAGGCGGGGCCAAAAAGAGACCCAGTACTTC. This sequence encodes CASSPRSRGRRGQKETQYF.

This clonotype was recorded at least ten times. J is TRBJ1-3 and V is TRBV6-1; tentatively, D is TRBD1 (5 bases). Per germline, CDR1 MNHNS and CDR2 SASEGT. Trimming removed 6 bases at V and 4 bases at J, with 13 bases between. The length of the CDR3 is 14 residues. The CDR3 region has the DNA TGTGCCAGCAGAGCAGCGGGGCCCGGAAACACCATATATTTT. As protein: CASRAAGPGNTIYF.

This clonotype was counted ten times or more. The chain links TRBV6-4 to TRBJ1-6; 7 nucleotides match TRBD1. The CDR3 consists of 15 residues. Unmatched junction bases numbered 4, after V lost 0 bases and J lost 8 bases. CDR1 is MRHNA, CDR2 SNTAGT, per germline. CDR3 DNA sequence: TGTGCCAGCAGTGACTCGGGGGACAGTTATTCACCCCTCCACTTT. Translation: CASSDSGDSYSPLHF.

This clonotype was recorded many times. The gene calls are TRBV9 and TRBJ2-4; the D gene is possibly TRBD1 (5 bases). Germline V lookup: CDR1 SGDLS, CDR2 YYNGEE. Trimming took off 2 bases at V and 1 base at J, with 10 bases between the two ends. The CDR3 is made up of 15 amino acids. The CDR3, as DNA: TGTGCCAGCAGCGTGGCAGGGTTGGCCAAAAACATTCAGTACTTC. It yields the protein CASSVAGLAKNIQYF.

Ten or more counts support this clonotype. The chain uses TRBV6-1 and TRBJ2-7; TRBD1 agrees at 9 bases. This CDR3 comprises 13 residues. Germline-derived CDR1 and CDR2 are MNHNS and SASEGT. The J segment lost 3 bases and the V segment lost 6 bases, leaving 3 bases of the junction unmatched. DNA for the CDR3: TGTGCCAGCAGGGGGACAGGGATCTACGAGCAGTACTTC. Translation gives CASRGTGIYEQYF.

This clonotype occurred many times. The genes are TRBV13 and TRBJ2-3; 7 bases are a match to TRBD2. This CDR3 has 17 amino acids. The germline V gene has CDR1 PRHDT and CDR2 FYEKMQ (reference sequence). J gave up 0 bases and V 5 bases, and 11 bases lay outside the gene matches. CDR3 loop: CASSPKKRGRSTDTQYF. CDR3 sequence (DNA): TGTGCCAGCAGCCCCAAGAAGCGGGGTCGGAGCACAGATACGCAGTATTTT.

This clonotype has a count of ten or more. The chain couples TRBV19 to TRBJ1-1; TRBD1 aligns across 9 bases. CDR3 length: 17 residues. The V and J ends lost 5 bases and 1 base, in that order; junction bases with no gene match: 11. CDR1 and CDR2 from the germline V gene are LNHDA and SQIVND (reference sequence). For the CDR3, the DNA is TGTGCCAGTAGTTTACGGGACAGGGTAGGACCGAACACTGAAGCTTTCTTT. It codes for CASSLRDRVGPNTEAFF.

With respect to this clonotype: Since a much larger clone is just one base distant, this may be a read error. The genes are TRBV5-1 and TRBJ2-7; D is perhaps TRBD1 (6 bases). Judging by the DNA end, TRBJ2-1 fits better; the J call may be wrong. The germline V gene has CDR1 SGHRS and CDR2 YFSETQ. This CDR3 contains 13 residues. As DNA, the CDR3 is TGCGCCAGCAGCTTCGGCAGGGGTTACGAGCAGTTCTTC. This gives the protein CASSFGRGYEQFF.

This clonotype occurred many times. The chain joins TRBV27 to TRBJ2-2; D gene uncertain. The germline gives CDR1 MNHEY, CDR2 SMNVEV (reference sequence). The V end was cut by 4 bases, the J end by 3 bases, with 12 bases between. This CDR3 has 15 amino acids. This CDR3 reads CASSSTETHTGELFF. The CDR3 DNA is TGTGCCAGCAGTTCCACCGAGACACACACCGGGGAGCTGTTTTTT.

A few counts support this clonotype. The chain combines TRBV12-3 or TRBV12-4 with TRBJ2-2, with D possibly TRBD2 on 7 matching bases. This CDR3 has 19 amino acids. V was shortened by 5 bases and J by 0 bases, with 22 bases between the two germline ends. Here the CDR3 DNA reads TGTGCCAGCAGTATAGAGGGGGGGAGAACTCATTCGAACACCGGGGAGCTGTTTTTT. Protein sequence: CASSIEGGRTHSNTGELFF.